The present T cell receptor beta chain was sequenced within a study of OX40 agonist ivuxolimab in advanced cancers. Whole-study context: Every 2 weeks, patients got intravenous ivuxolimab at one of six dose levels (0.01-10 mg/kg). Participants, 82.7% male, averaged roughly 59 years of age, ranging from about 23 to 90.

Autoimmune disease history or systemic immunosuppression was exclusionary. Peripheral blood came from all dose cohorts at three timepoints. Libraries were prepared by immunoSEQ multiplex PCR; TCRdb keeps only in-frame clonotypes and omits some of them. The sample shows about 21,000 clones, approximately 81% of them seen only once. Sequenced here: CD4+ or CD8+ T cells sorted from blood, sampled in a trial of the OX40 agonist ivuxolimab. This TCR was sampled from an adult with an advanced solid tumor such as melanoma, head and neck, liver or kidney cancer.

This CDR3 is CASSFDRDQPERETQYF. In DNA form, the CDR3 reads TGTGCCAGCAGTTTCGACAGGGACCAACCCGAGAGAGAGACCCAGTACTTC. The genes are TRBV28 and TRBJ2-5, with 7 bases identical to TRBD1. The CDR3 is 17 amino acids. Germline V gives CDR1 MDHEN, CDR2 SYDVKM. Germline trimming cut 3 bases from V and 4 bases from J; bases unmatched to any gene: 14.